This is a list of T cell receptor beta chains from one sample in a study of CD8 T cells in ankylosing spondylitis. TCRdb processed the 5' RACE reads anew with MiXCR; each CDR3 protein has one entry. Of fewer than 550,000 distinct CDR3 sequences in the sample, roughly 5.3% were seen once. Sequencing was carried out using blood, either unsorted or a sorted T cell fraction (not recorded which). Receptors were obtained from a male donor with ankylosing spondylitis. Both conserved end residues are part of each CDR3. Each record gives: J gene, D gene, V gene, CDR3 length, clone size, CDR3 protein, CDR3 DNA. D genes are given only for firm matches. Expanded clones are given a class, and other clones once, few, many or no size at all.

>TRBJ1-6|NA|TRBV5-1|14|many
CASSSQGLDSPLHF
TGCGCCAGCAGCTCGCAGGGTCTAGATTCACCCCTCCACTTT
>TRBJ1-2|TRBD1|TRBV5-1|14|many
CASRSLTGTFGYTF
TGCGCCAGCAGATCCCTGACAGGGACCTTTGGCTACACCTTC
>TRBJ2-1|NA|TRBV5-1|15|many
CASSSIGPDYNEQFF
TGCGCCAGCAGTTCCATCGGTCCGGATTACAATGAGCAGTTCTTC
>TRBJ1-1|NA|TRBV7-9|14|NA
CASSLAGSPGKAFF
TGTGCCAGCAGCTTAGCGGGGTCCCCCGGTAAAGCTTTCTTT
>TRBJ2-3|TRBD1|TRBV5-1|18|many
CASSTRQGARRRTDTQYF
TGCGCCAGCAGCACGCGACAGGGGGCCCGGAGGCGAACAGATACGCAGTATTTT
>TRBJ2-2|TRBD1|TRBV10-3|16|NA
CATTLTGGAGTGELFF
TGTGCCACCACTTTAACAGGGGGCGCGGGTACCGGGGAGCTGTTTTTT
>TRBJ2-7|NA|TRBV6-1|14|many
CASSEVGPADEQYF
TGTGCCAGCAGTGAAGTGGGGCCCGCCGACGAGCAGTACTTC
>TRBJ2-2|NA|TRBV10-3|15|few
CAISPGTANTGELFF
TGTGCCATCAGCCCGGGGACCGCCAACACCGGGGAGCTGTTTTTT
>TRBJ1-1|NA|TRBV29-1|15|many
CSVEGVKKMNTEAFF
TGCAGCGTTGAAGGGGTCAAAAAGATGAACACTGAAGCTTTCTTT
>TRBJ2-3|NA|TRBV11-2|15|many
CASSSPRASTDTQYF
TGTGCCAGCAGCTCCCCCCGCGCTAGCACAGATACGCAGTATTTT
>TRBJ2-2|NA|TRBV5-5|13|few
CASSFFLSGELFF
TGTGCCAGCAGCTTTTTTCTATCCGGGGAGCTGTTTTTT
>TRBJ2-2|NA|TRBV28|15|many
CASSLGGANTGELFF
TGTGCCAGCAGCTTGGGTGGGGCCAACACCGGGGAGCTGTTTTTT
>TRBJ2-7|NA|TRBV12-3/TRBV12-4|13|many
CASLLGGGYEQYF
TGTGCCAGCCTCCTGGGGGGCGGTTACGAGCAGTACTTC
>TRBJ1-5|NA|TRBV5-6|14|many
CASSPRWSNQPQHF
TGTGCCAGCAGCCCTCGTTGGAGCAATCAGCCCCAGCATTTT
>TRBJ2-7|NA|TRBV5-1|17|many
CASSLWVGPAGLYEQYF
TGCGCCAGCAGCTTGTGGGTGGGGCCGGCGGGCCTCTACGAGCAGTACTTC
>TRBJ1-1|NA|TRBV20-1|13|many
CSALSGGDTEAFF
TGCAGTGCTCTTAGTGGAGGGGACACTGAAGCTTTCTTT
>TRBJ2-5|NA|TRBV24-1|17|many
CATSDFTGPSFIETQYF
TGTGCCACCAGTGATTTCACAGGGCCATCCTTCATCGAGACCCAGTACTTC
>TRBJ2-2|NA|TRBV6-1|20|many
CASRELQGTVFAVNTGELFF
TGTGCCAGCAGGGAACTACAGGGAACGGTATTTGCGGTTAACACCGGGGAGCTGTTTTTT
>TRBJ2-2|NA|TRBV12-3/TRBV12-4|10|many
CANRKKELFF
TGTGCCAACCGTAAGAAGGAGCTGTTTTTT
>TRBJ2-1|NA|TRBV7-3|13|many
CASSQDVYNEQFF
TGTGCCAGCAGTCAAGACGTATACAATGAGCAGTTCTTC
>TRBJ2-7|NA|TRBV7-6|14|many
CASSGRTGTYEQYF
TGTGCCAGCAGCGGACGGACGGGGACCTACGAGCAGTACTTC
>TRBJ1-2|TRBD1|TRBV12-3/TRBV12-4|14|many
CASSPGQGAGGYTF
TGTGCCAGCAGTCCGGGACAGGGGGCAGGTGGCTACACCTTC
>TRBJ1-2|NA|TRBV20-1|13|many
CSAPRQFLYGYTF
TGCAGTGCTCCTAGACAGTTCCTCTATGGCTACACCTTC
>TRBJ1-6|TRBD1|TRBV29-1|13|many
CSVGDRGDSPLHF
TGCAGCGTGGGGGACAGGGGGGATTCACCCCTCCACTTT
>TRBJ2-3|TRBD1|TRBV20-1|15|many
CSAFPRDRGTDTQYF
TGCAGTGCTTTCCCCCGGGACAGGGGAACAGATACGCAGTATTTT
>TRBJ1-2|NA|TRBV4-1|12|many
CASSPGNSGYTF
TGCGCCAGCAGCCCAGGGAACAGTGGCTACACCTTC
>TRBJ2-7|NA|TRBV28|17|few
CASSSSTFWGSPYEQYF
NA
>TRBJ1-1|TRBD1|TRBV5-1|18|many
CASSLYGTGGSGGTEAFF
TGCGCCAGCAGCTTGTACGGGACAGGGGGTTCGGGTGGCACTGAAGCTTTCTTT
>TRBJ2-3|NA|TRBV7-9|15|many
CASSTMRQGTDTQYF
TGTGCCAGCAGCACCATGCGGCAGGGCACAGATACGCAGTATTTT
>TRBJ2-1|NA|TRBV6-5|14|many
CASSLLLAHNEQFF
TGTGCCAGCAGTTTATTGCTAGCCCACAATGAGCAGTTCTTC
>TRBJ1-1|NA|TRBV11-2|13|NA
CASRTGGATEAFF
TGTGCCAGCCGTACGGGGGGGGCTACTGAAGCTTTCTTT